These 18 T cell receptor beta chains came from one sample sequenced in a study of blood T cell repertoires in COVID-19. The assay was immunoSEQ multiplex PCR, and TCRdb's table has in-frame clones only and misses some. The table records some 300,000 clones, 90% of them present only once. Sequenced material: peripheral blood. These receptors all stem from a woman in her thirties or forties with COVID-19, enrolled during active disease.

This clone was seen a single time. J is TRBJ1-2 and V is TRBV24-1; D is possibly TRBD1 (5 bases). V gave up 5 bases and J gave up 5 bases, with 11 bases separating them. CDR1 is KGHDR and CDR2 is SFDVKD in the germline V gene. The length of the CDR3 is 13 residues. Here the CDR3 DNA reads TGTGCCACCAGTGTTTCCCGGGGGTATGGCTACACCTTC. Its translation is CATSVSRGYGYTF.

This clone appeared once. This chain connects TRBV2 to TRBJ2-7; 9 bases line up with TRBD1. Germline V gene lookup returns CDR1 SNHLY and CDR2 FYNNEI. Unmatched junction bases numbered 10, after V lost 6 bases and J lost 7 bases. The CDR3 loop spans 14 amino acids. The CDR3 protein is CASSSGTGFGEQYF. In DNA form, the CDR3 reads TGTGCCAGCAGCTCCGGGACAGGGTTTGGGGAGCAGTACTTC.

Details on this clone: The junction shows a germline mismatch at one end, possibly a read error. V and J are TRBV6-1 and TRBJ2-7; 12 positions agree with TRBD2. CDR3 length: 17 amino acids. Looked up from germline, CDR1 is MNHNS and CDR2 is SASEGT. CDR3 loop: CASSQASGGAEEWEQYF. Here the CDR3 DNA reads TGTGCCAGCAGTCAAGCTAGCGGGGGGGCCGAGGAGTGGGAGCAGTACTTC.

CDR3 sequence reads: CSAPRGGSTDTQYF. The CDR3 DNA reads TGCAGCGCCCCGCGGGGGGGAAGCACAGATACGCAGTATTTT. The V and J genes are TRBV29-1 and TRBJ2-3; TRBD2 agrees at 9 bases. The germline V gene encodes CDR1 SQVTM and CDR2 ANQGSEA. The CDR3 sequence is 14 residues long. Trimming at V came to 7 bases and at J to 0 bases, leaving 5 bases not matched to a gene.

In this sample, this clone turned up once. The genes are TRBV28 and TRBJ1-4, with D unclear. This CDR3 region has 13 residues. V lost 6 bases, J lost 0 bases, and 5 bases lay in between. Germline V gene data show CDR1 as MDHEN and CDR2 as SYDVKM. The CDR3 loop is CASRSATNEKLFF. In DNA form, the CDR3 reads TGTGCCAGCAGGAGTGCAACTAATGAAAAACTGTTTTTT.

This sequence joins TRBV7-2 and TRBJ2-7, with 8 bases that match TRBD1. The CDR3 spans 14 residues. Trimming removed 4 bases from V and 7 bases from J; junction bases left unmatched: 9. Germline CDR1 is SGHTA and CDR2 is FQGNSA. CDR3 DNA: TGTGCCAGCAGCTCCGGACAGGGAGCTAGGGAGCAGTACTTC. Its protein is CASSSGQGAREQYF.

The chain carries TRBV3-1 (or the pseudogene TRBV3-2) and TRBJ2-2; D ambiguous. The CDR3 length is 18 residues. Deletions cut 0 bases from V and 3 bases from J, with 17 bases between. Germline V gene data show CDR1 as LGHDT and CDR2 as YNNKEL (reference sequence). The CDR3 coding sequence is TGTGCCAGCAGCCAAGATTTGAGGTACTCGGATGACACCGGGGAGCTGTTTTTT. It translates to CASSQDLRYSDDTGELFF.

This clone was seen a few times. CDR3 in DNA: TGTGCCACCAGCAGAGAACAAGGGGGAACCTATGGCTACACCTTC. Translation gives CATSREQGGTYGYTF. The chain recombines TRBV15 with TRBJ1-2; TRBD1 might be the D (6 bases). V lost 0 bases, J lost 4 bases, and 12 bases lay in between. This CDR3 region has 15 residues. The germline gives CDR1 LNHNV, CDR2 YYDKDF (reference sequence).

This chain links TRBV30 with TRBJ1-5; possibly TRBD1 for D (5 bases). The ends were cut back, 3 bases at V and 1 base at J, with 13 bases in the middle. CDR1 and CDR2 from the germline V gene are GTSNPN and SVGIG (reference sequence). The CDR3 consists of 15 residues. The CDR3, as DNA: TGTGCCTGGAGATACCAGGGTTCCAGCAATCAGCCCCAGCATTTT. It yields the protein CAWRYQGSSNQPQHF.

In nucleotides, the CDR3 is TGTGCCAGCAGCCTATTTGGTGGCCCTCGACAGGGGACGGAACCCTACGAGCAGTACTTC. Translation: CASSLFGGPRQGTEPYEQYF. The rearrangement uses TRBV7-6 and TRBJ2-7; 8 bases match TRBD1. V shed 5 bases, J shed 2 bases, and the junction held 23 bases outside the gene matches. CDR1 is SGHVS and CDR2 is FNYEAQ in the germline V gene. CDR3 size: 20 residues.

V gene TRBV28 combines with J gene TRBJ2-1; D might be TRBD2 (5 bases). This CDR3 has 15 residues. V lost 7 bases and J lost 4, with 17 bases in between. From germline, CDR1 is MDHEN and CDR2 SYDVKM. CDR3 in DNA: TGTGCCAGCATCGATGCGGCTAGCCTTTACAATGAGCAGTTCTTC. As protein: CASIDAASLYNEQFF.

This chain joins TRBV24-1 and TRBJ2-1; 10 nucleotides line up with TRBD2. The CDR3 covers 16 residues. The V segment lost 3 bases and the J segment 5 bases; nucleotides outside the gene matches: 6. Per germline, CDR1 KGHDR and CDR2 SFDVKD. In nucleotides, the CDR3 is TGTGCCACCAGTGATCCTAGCGGGGGTTACAACAATGAGCAGTTCTTC. Amino acid sequence: CATSDPSGGYNNEQFF.

The chain is built from TRBV30 and TRBJ1-6; D is unresolved. V lost 0 bases to trimming and J lost 9 bases, with 15 bases between them. The CDR3 runs to 15 residues. Per the germline V gene, CDR1 is GTSNPN and CDR2 is SVGIG (reference sequence). The CDR3 DNA sequence: TGTGCCTGGAGTGTACCCGGGTCTGGAGGTTCACCCCTCCACTTT. It translates to CAWSVPGSGGSPLHF.

With respect to this clone: The same CDR3 arises from other DNA sequences in this sample as well. This chain uses TRBV18 with TRBJ1-1; 9 nucleotides align to TRBD1. The J segment lost 1 base and the V segment lost 3 bases, leaving 3 bases of the junction unmatched. In germline, CDR1 is KGHSH, CDR2 LQKENI. The length of the CDR3 is 15 residues. This CDR3 is CASSPLDRGNTEAFF. The DNA for the CDR3 is TGTGCCAGCTCACCCTTGGACAGGGGGAACACTGAAGCTTTCTTT.

The J gene is TRBJ1-1, the V gene TRBV7-3, with 9 bases that match TRBD1. The CDR3 runs to 15 residues. In germline, CDR1 is SGHTA, CDR2 FQGTGA. V shed 5 bases, J shed 1 base, and the junction held 5 bases outside the gene matches. CDR3 DNA: TGTGCCAGCAGCGCTCGGGGACAGGGGAACACTGAAGCTTTCTTT. This encodes CASSARGQGNTEAFF.

The rearrangement links TRBV14 to TRBJ1-1; D gene ambiguous. The CDR3 runs to 13 residues. Looked up from germline, CDR1 is SGHDN and CDR2 is FVKESK. The V end lost 2 bases, the J end lost 5 bases, and 9 bases lay between the germline ends. The CDR3 here is CASSQKPGTEAFF. The CDR3 bases are TGTGCCAGCAGCCAAAAACCCGGGACTGAAGCTTTCTTT. The full variable domain, its missing parts supplied by reference TRBV14 and TRBJ1-1, is EAGVTQFPSHSVIEKGQTVTLRCDPISGHDNLYWYRRVMGKEIKFLLHFVKESKQDESGMPNNRFLAERTGGTYSTLKVQPAELEDSGVYFCASSQKPGTEAFFGQGTRLTVV.

The V call is TRBV18, the J call TRBJ2-3; the D gene is possibly TRBD1 (5 bases). Germline CDR1 reads KGHSH; CDR2 reads LQKENI. The CDR3 sequence is 14 residues long. Trimming shortened V by 4 bases and J by 6 bases, and 14 bases separated the two germline ends. In nucleotides, the CDR3 is TGTGCCAGCTCACTCTCCAGGGCATGGGATACGCAGTATTTT. Its protein product is CASSLSRAWDTQYF.

The rearrangement uses TRBV29-1 and TRBJ1-4; D ambiguous. Germline V gene lookup returns CDR1 SQVTM and CDR2 ANQGSEA. The CDR3 spans 13 residues. V shed 7 bases and J shed 2 bases, with 11 bases lying between them. The CDR3 here is CSASTVTNEKLFF. The CDR3 bases are TGCAGCGCCTCAACAGTCACTAATGAAAAACTGTTTTTT.